The clone carrying this T cell receptor (beta chain) appeared many times. The antigen remains unidentified. Germline assignment: CDR1 MDHEN and CDR2 SYDVKM. V lost 4 bases to trimming and J lost 4 bases; unmatched junction nucleotides: 2. The CDR3 is 14 amino acids. The data were taken from a study of T-cell reconstitution after alpha-beta-depleted transplantation in children. General study points: T-cell counts and diversity at one year post-transplant came mainly from newly produced T cells.

During its preparation, the TCRbeta library received unique molecular identifiers. TCRdb analysed the PCR reads with MiXCR anew, one entry per CDR3 protein. The sample gives 480,000 or so distinct CDR3 sequences, under 12% of which show up once; 2% to 2.5% is in the top ten. This receptor was obtained from a child aged 2 to 9 with inherited bone marrow failure, due to receive a stem cell transplant. Sequenced here: PBMCs, sampled before TCRalphabeta/CD19-depleted stem cell transplant. The chain joins TRBV28 to TRBJ2-2; 8 nucleotides match TRBD2. The CDR3 reads CASSSGLVTGELFF. The CDR3 region has the DNA TGTGCCAGCAGTTCGGGACTAGTCACCGGGGAGCTGTTTTTT.